This T cell receptor (beta chain) was documented in a study of early T cells in non-severe SARS-CoV-2 infection. Individual cDNA molecules carried attached unique molecular identifiers. From the 5' RACE reads, TCRdb called clonotypes with MiXCR, one entry per CDR3 protein. Found here are about 40,000 distinct CDR3 sequences, 4.7% of them singletons; the top ten hold 4.8%. This clonotype was seen at least ten times. This CDR3 comprises 13 residues. The germline V gene has CDR1 KGHSH and CDR2 LQKENI. V shed 6 bases, J shed 5 bases, and the junction held 3 bases outside the gene matches. The sample comprised whole blood. The receptor was derived from an adult who was a healthcare worker with PCR-confirmed SARS-CoV-2 infection or an uninfected control (not recorded which). The gene calls are TRBV18 and TRBJ1-4; 7 bases fit TRBD1. The CDR3 spells CASSQTGNEKLFF. The CDR3 DNA sequence: TGTGCCAGCTCGCAGACAGGGAATGAAAAACTGTTTTTT.